The entry that follows covers one TCR beta chain sequence. Its cognate antigen is unknown. Primers included in the PCR were 60 Vbeta and 13 Jbeta primers. Study processing details: Around 9.9 million shared chains were among the roughly 78 million unique TCR beta chains that a later analysis counted. Measured with immunoSEQ multiplex PCR; TCRdb has only the in-frame clones, and not every one. From that table come the V and J calls and clone size; the DNA was used to work out D and trimming. The sample carries around 150,000 clones, around nine tenths recorded once. This entry comes from a study of cytomegalovirus exposure and HLA in healthy donors. Findings and limits, study-wide: V segments that were indistinguishable, TRBV6-2 and TRBV6-3 among them, were omitted from analysis. TCR beta V- and J-gene trimming was later associated with a missense DCLRE1C variant.

The germline CDR1 and CDR2 sequences are SGHDT and YYEEEE. The length of the CDR3 is 16 residues. V lost 3 bases and J lost 1; bases outside the gene matches: 6. At collection, donors were nominally healthy, but unrecorded immune exposures were probable. The TCR comes from a woman in her thirties in good health and CMV-seronegative. V and J are TRBV5-6 and TRBJ2-3, with TRBD2 matching over 9 bases. Sample: PBMCs. The CDR3, as DNA: TGTGCCAGCAGCTCAATAGCGGGAGTGGGCACAGATACGCAGTATTTT. Its protein product is CASSSIAGVGTDTQYF. The variable domain in full, completed from reference TRBV5-6 and TRBJ2-3, reads DAGVTQSPTHLIKTRGQQVTLRCSPKSGHDTVSWYQQALGQGPQFIFQYYEEEERQRGNFPDRFSGHQFPNYSSELNVNALLLGDSALYLCASSSIAGVGTDTQYFGPGTRLTVL.